The text below deals with one T cell receptor beta chain. Its cognate antigen is unknown. Splitting of each subset's genomic DNA was done evenly across several immunoSEQ plates. Method: immunoSEQ multiplex PCR; TCRdb's copy keeps in-frame clones and lacks some. The table includes about 2.2 million clones, about 94% detected once. The record originates from a study of shared clonotypes between healthy human individuals. The CDR3 has 15 residues. Germline values: CDR1 SEHNR, CDR2 FQNEAQ (reference sequence). V dropped 1 base and J dropped 4 bases, with 11 bases sitting between them. Broader study findings: Clonotype sharing among donors, it was expected, would be affected by sequencing depth. Estimated richness was generally greater in naive than memory subsets. Large sequencing depth failed to make sorted-subset sequencing complete, rarefaction showed.

In the naive CD8 group, cells lacked CD45RO and were positively selected for CCR7, so terminally differentiated effector memory CD45RA+ cells were left out. The sequenced sample was naive CD8+ T cells from PBMCs. This chain joins TRBV7-9 and TRBJ2-1; D possibly corresponds to TRBD2 (5 bases). The origin of this receptor is a man aged 18 to 29 in good health. Some clones in this sample may be carry-over from other donors' samples. CDR3 amino acids: CASSLGARTYNEQFF. The CDR3 DNA follows: TGTGCCAGCAGCTTAGGGGCAAGGACTTACAATGAGCAGTTCTTC.